This record concerns one TCR beta chain sequence. Antigen: not known. Data came from immunoSEQ multiplex PCR; TCRdb stores just in-frame clones and leaves some out. The sample gives around 1.9 million clones, approximately 94% of which show up once; more than 1.5% is in the top ten. This entry comes from a study of shared clonotypes between healthy human individuals. Study outcomes and limitations: Sampling used blood alone; tissue repertoires probably differ.

Trimming took 6 bases from V and 4 from J, leaving 13 bases between them. Germline V lookup: CDR1 MNHNY, CDR2 SVGAGI (reference sequence). The CDR3 is 13 amino acids. Terminally differentiated effector memory CD45RA+ cells were excluded from the naive CD8 cells, which were CD45RO-negative and positively selected for CCR7. This receptor was identified in a man between 18 and 29 years old in good health. Some clones in this sample may be carry-over from other donors' samples. The specimen sequenced was naive CD8+ T cells from PBMCs. The rearrangement links TRBV6-6 to TRBJ2-7, with D maybe TRBD2 (6 bases). In DNA form, the CDR3 reads TGTGCCAGCAGCTTTAGTGGGGGGTACGAGCAGTACTTC. It yields the protein CASSFSGGYEQYF.